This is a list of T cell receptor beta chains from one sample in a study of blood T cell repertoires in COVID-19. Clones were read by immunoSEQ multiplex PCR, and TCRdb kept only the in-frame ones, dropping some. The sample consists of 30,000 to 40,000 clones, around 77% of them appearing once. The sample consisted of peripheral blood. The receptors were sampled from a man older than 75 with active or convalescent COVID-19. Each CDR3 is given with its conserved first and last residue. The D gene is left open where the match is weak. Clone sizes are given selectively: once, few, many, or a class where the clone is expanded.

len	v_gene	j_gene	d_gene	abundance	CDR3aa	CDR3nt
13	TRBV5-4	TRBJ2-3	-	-	CASSRTSTDTQYF	TGTGCCAGCAGCCGGACTAGCACAGATACGCAGTATTTT
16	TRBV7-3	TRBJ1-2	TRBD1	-	CASSPHSRGQGYGYTF	TGTGCCAGCAGCCCTCACTCCAGAGGACAGGGATACGGCTACACCTTC
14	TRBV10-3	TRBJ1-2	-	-	CAISESTPNYGYTF	TGTGCCATCAGTGAGTCGACACCTAATTATGGCTACACCTTC
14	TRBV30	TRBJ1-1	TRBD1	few	CAWSPGQGATEAFF	TGTGCCTGGAGCCCGGGACAGGGGGCCACTGAAGCTTTCTTT
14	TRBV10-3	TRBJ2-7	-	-	CAISDLARAYEQYF	TGTGCCATCAGTGATCTAGCTCGCGCCTACGAGCAGTACTTC
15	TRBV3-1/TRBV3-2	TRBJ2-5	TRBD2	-	CASRSSGGIAWTQYF	TGTGCCAGCAGATCCAGCGGGGGTATTGCATGGACCCAGTACTTC
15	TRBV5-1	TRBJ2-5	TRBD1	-	CASLLTGQQQETQYF	TGCGCCAGCCTCTTGACAGGGCAACAACAAGAGACCCAGTACTTC
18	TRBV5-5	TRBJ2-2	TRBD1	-	CASSFPHRGYRDTGELFF	TGTGCCAGCAGCTTCCCACACAGGGGGTATAGGGACACCGGGGAGCTGTTTTTT
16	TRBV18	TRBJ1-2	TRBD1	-	CASSPNRGDINYGYTF	TGTGCCAGCTCCCCCAACAGGGGTGATATTAACTATGGCTACACCTTC
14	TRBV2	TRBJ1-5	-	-	CASSESGGVQPQHF	TGTGCCAGCAGTGAATCGGGGGGCGTGCAGCCCCAGCATTTT
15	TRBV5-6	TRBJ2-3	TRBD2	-	CASSLVSGSGDTQYF	TGTGCCAGCAGCCTCGTTAGCGGGAGCGGGGATACGCAGTATTTT
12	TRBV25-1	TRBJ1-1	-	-	CASSAGNTEAFF	TGTGCCAGCAGTGCAGGGAACACTGAAGCTTTCTTT
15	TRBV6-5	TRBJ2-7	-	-	CASQPSQTGEGKQYF	TGTGCCAGCCAGCCGTCTCAGACAGGGGAGGGGAAGCAGTACTTC
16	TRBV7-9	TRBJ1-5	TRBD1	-	CASSSSGQGGNQPQHF	TGTGCCAGCAGCTCCAGTGGACAGGGAGGGAATCAGCCCCAGCATTTT
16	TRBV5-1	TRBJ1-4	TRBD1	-	CASSPSPGQGYEKLFF	TGCGCCAGCAGTCCCTCTCCGGGACAGGGTTATGAAAAACTGTTTTTT
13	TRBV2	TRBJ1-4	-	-	CASKGEGREKLFF	TGTGCCAGCAAGGGGGAGGGACGGGAAAAACTGTTTTTT
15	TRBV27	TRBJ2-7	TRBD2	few	CASSLGGSYPREQYF	TGTGCCAGCAGTTTGGGGGGGAGCTACCCCCGGGAGCAGTACTTC
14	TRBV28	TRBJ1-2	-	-	CASSFVGAVYGYTF	TGTGCCAGCAGTTTCGTTGGGGCTGTTTATGGCTACACCTTC
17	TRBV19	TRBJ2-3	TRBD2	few	CASSASLLAGNTDTQYF	TGTGCCAGTAGTGCCTCTCTACTAGCGGGAAACACAGATACGCAGTATTTT
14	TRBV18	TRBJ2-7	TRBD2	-	CASSPGLGRDEQYF	TGTGCCAGCTCACCCGGTCTGGGGAGGGACGAGCAGTACTTC
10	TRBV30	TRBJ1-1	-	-	CAGLRVDAFF	TGTGCCGGGCTCAGGGTTGACGCTTTCTTT
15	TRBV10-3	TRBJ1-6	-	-	CAISIGTRYNSPLHF	TGTGCCATCAGTATCGGGACAAGATATAATTCACCCCTCCACTTT
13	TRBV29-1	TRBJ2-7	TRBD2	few	CSVPGLAGPEQYF	TGCAGCGTTCCGGGACTAGCGGGACCCGAGCAGTACTTC
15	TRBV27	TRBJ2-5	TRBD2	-	CASRSTSGFIETQYF	TGTGCCAGCAGATCGACTAGCGGGTTTATCGAGACCCAGTACTTC
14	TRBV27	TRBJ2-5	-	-	CASSRRGGKETQYF	TGTGCCAGCAGTCGGCGTGGGGGGAAAGAGACCCAGTACTTC
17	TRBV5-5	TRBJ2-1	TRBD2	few	CASREPGLAGTYNEQFF	TGTGCCAGCAGGGAACCGGGACTAGCGGGAACCTACAATGAGCAGTTCTTC
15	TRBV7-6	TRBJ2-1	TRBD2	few	CASSGTSGGYNEQFF	TGTGCCAGCAGCGGGACTAGCGGGGGCTACAATGAGCAGTTCTTC
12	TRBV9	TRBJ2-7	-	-	CASSGPGGEQYF	TGTGCCAGCAGCGGCCCTGGGGGGGAGCAGTACTTC
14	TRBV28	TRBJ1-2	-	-	CASNLRQAPYGYTF	TGTGCCAGCAATCTTCGACAGGCGCCATATGGCTACACCTTC
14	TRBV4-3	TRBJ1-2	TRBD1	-	CASSQGDRDYGYTF	TGCGCCAGCAGCCAAGGGGACAGGGATTATGGCTACACCTTC
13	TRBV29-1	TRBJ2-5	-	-	CSVGRGTQETQYF	TGCAGCGTTGGTCGGGGGACCCAAGAGACCCAGTACTTC
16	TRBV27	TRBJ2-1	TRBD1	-	CASSFTGATFYNEQFF	TGTGCCAGCAGTTTTACAGGGGCAACCTTCTACAATGAGCAGTTCTTC
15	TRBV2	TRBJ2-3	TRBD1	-	CASSETGALTDTQYF	TGTGCCAGCAGTGAAACAGGGGCTCTGACAGATACGCAGTATTTT
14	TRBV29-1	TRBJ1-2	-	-	CSVPPTGGESGYTF	TGCAGCGTTCCACCCACAGGTGGCGAAAGCGGCTACACCTTC
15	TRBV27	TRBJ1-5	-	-	CASSLIGGGNQPQHF	TGTGCCAGCAGTTTAATCGGGGGTGGCAATCAGCCCCAGCATTTT
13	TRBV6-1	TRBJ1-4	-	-	CASSETVNEKLFF	TGTGCCAGCAGTGAGACAGTGAATGAAAAACTGTTTTTT
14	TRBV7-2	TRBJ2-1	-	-	CASSPGSLYNEQFF	TGTGCCAGCAGCCCGGGATCTCTTTACAATGAGCAGTTCTTC
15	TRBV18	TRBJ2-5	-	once	CASSPPSRPQETQYF	TGTGCCAGCTCACCACCGTCGCGGCCCCAAGAGACCCAGTACTTC
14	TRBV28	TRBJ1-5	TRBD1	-	CASTPGQGHQPQHF	TGTGCCAGCACCCCTGGACAGGGACATCAGCCCCAGCATTTT
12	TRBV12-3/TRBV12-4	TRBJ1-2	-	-	CASSLVYRVYTF	TGTGCCAGCAGTTTAGTGTACCGGGTCTACACCTTC
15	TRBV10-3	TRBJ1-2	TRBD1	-	CAIRMGGQGAFGYTF	TGTGCCATCAGGATGGGGGGACAGGGGGCCTTTGGCTACACCTTC